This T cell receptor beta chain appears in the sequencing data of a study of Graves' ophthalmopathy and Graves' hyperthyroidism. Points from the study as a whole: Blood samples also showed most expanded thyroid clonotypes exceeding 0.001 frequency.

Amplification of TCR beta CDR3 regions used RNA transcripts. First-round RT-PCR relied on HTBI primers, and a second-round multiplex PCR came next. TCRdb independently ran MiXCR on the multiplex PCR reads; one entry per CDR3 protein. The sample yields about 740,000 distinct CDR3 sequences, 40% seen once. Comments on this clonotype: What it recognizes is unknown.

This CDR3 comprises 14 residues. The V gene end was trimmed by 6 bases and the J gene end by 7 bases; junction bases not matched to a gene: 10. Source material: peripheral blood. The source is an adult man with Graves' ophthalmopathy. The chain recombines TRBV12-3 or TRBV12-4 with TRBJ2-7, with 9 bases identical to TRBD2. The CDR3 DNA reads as TGTGCCAGCAGCCCTCGACTAGCGGAGAAGGAGCAGTACTTC. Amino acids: CASSPRLAEKEQYF.